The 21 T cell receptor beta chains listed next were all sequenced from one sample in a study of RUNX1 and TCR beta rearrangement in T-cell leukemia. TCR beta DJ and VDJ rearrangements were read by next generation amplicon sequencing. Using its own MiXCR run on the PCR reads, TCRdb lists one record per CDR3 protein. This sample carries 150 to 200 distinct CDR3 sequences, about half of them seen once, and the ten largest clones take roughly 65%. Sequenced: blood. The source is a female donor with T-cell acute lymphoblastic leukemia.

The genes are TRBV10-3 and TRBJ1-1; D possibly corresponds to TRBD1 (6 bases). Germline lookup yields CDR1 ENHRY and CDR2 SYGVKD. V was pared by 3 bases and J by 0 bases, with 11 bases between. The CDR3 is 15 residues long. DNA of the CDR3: TGTGCCATCAGTGACAGTACAGGGTTGAACACTGAAGCTTTCTTT. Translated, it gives CAISDSTGLNTEAFF.

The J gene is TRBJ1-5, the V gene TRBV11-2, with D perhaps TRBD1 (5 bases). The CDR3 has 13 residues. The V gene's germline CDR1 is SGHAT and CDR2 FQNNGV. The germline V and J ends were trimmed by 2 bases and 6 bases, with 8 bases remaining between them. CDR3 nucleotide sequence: TGTGCCAGCAGCTTATATGGGGGTCAGCCCCAGCATTTT. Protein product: CASSLYGGQPQHF.

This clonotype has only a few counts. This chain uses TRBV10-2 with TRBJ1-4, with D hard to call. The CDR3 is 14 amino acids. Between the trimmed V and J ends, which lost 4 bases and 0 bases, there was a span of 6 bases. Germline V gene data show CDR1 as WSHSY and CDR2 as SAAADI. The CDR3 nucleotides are TGCGCCAGCAGTGCGAGTGCAACTAATGAAAAACTGTTTTTT. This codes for CASSASATNEKLFF.

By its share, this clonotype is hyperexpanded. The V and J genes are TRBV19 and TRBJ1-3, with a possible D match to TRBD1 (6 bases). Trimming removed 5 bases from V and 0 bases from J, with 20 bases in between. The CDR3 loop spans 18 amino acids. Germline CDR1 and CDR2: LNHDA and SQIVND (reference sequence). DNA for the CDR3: TGTGCCAGTAGTCTACTTGGAGTAACAGGGAGCTCTGGAAACACCATATATTTT. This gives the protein CASSLLGVTGSSGNTIYF.

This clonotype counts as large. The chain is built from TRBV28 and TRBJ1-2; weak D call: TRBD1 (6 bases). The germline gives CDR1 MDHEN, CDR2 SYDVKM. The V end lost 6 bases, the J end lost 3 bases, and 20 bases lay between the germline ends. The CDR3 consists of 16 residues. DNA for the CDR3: TGTGCCAGCAGATATGGGTTGGGGGGCAGGGACTATGGCTACACCTTC. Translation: CASRYGLGGRDYGYTF.

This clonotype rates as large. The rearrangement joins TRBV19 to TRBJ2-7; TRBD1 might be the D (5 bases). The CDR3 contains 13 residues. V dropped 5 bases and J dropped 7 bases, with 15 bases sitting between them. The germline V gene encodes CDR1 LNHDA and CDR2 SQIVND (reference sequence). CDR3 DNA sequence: TGTGCCAGTAGTCCTCGACAGAGGAGAGAGCAGTACTTC. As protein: CASSPRQRREQYF. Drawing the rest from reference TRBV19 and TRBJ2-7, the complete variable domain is DGGITQSPKYLFRKEGQNVTLSCEQNLNHDAMYWYRQDPGQGLRLIYYSQIVNDFQKGDIAEGYSVSREKKESFPLTVTSAQKNPTAFYLCASSPRQRREQYFGPGTRLTVT.

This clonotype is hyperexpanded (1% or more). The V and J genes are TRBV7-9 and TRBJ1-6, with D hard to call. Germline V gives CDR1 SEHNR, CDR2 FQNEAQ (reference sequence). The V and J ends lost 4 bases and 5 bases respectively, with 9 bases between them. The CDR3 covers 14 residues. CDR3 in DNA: TGTGCCAGCAGCTCCGAGGATGATAATTCACCCCTCCACTTT. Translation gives CASSSEDDNSPLHF.

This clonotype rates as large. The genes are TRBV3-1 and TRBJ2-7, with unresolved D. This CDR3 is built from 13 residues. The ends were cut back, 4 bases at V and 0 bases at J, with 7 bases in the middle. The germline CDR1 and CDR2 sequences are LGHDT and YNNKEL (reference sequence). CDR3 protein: CASSPPNSYEQYF. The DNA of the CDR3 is TGTGCCAGCAGCCCCCCGAACTCCTACGAGCAGTACTTC.

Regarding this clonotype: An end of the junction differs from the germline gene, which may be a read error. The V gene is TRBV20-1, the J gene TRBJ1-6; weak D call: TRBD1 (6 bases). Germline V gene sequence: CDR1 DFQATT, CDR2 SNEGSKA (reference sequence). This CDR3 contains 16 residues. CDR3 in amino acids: CSARESERGAHSPLHF. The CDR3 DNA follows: TGCAGTGCCAGAGAAAGCGAGCGGGGGGCCCATTCACCCCTCCACTTT.

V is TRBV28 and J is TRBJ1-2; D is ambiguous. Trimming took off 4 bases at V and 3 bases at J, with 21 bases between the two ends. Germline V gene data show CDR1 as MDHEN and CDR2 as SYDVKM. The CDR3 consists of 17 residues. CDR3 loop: CASSSVFSTPAHYGYTF. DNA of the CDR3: TGTGCCAGCAGTTCGGTATTTTCTACTCCAGCCCACTATGGCTACACCTTC.

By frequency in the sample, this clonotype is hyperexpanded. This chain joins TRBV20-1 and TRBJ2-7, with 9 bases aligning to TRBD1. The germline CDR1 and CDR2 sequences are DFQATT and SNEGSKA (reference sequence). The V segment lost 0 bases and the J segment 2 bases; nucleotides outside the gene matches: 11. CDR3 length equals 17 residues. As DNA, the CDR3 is TGCAGTGCTAGAGATTTTCTGGTGGGACAGGGTACCTACGAGCAGTACTTC. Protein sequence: CSARDFLVGQGTYEQYF.

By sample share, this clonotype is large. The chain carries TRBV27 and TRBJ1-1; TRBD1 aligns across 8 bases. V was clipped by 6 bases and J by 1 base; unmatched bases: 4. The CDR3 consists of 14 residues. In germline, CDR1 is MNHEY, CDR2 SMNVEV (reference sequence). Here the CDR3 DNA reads TGTGCCAGCAGAGGACAGGGCAGGAACACTGAAGCTTTCTTT. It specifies CASRGQGRNTEAFF.

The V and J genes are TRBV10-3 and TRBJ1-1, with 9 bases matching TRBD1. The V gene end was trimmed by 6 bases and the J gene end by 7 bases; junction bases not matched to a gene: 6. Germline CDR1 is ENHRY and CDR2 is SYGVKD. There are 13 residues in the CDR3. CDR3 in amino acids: CAIRDRGESEAFF. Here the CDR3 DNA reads TGTGCCATCAGGGACAGGGGTGAAAGTGAAGCTTTCTTT.

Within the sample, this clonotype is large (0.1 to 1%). CDR3 nucleotide sequence: TGTGCCAGCAGTTTAGGGGGCGGGGGGGCCGAAGGGACCCAGTACTTC. Amino acid sequence: CASSLGGGGAEGTQYF. The chain links TRBV12-3 or TRBV12-4 to TRBJ2-5, with 9 bases aligning to TRBD2. Trimming cost V 1 base and J 7 bases; bases outside gene matches: 10. The length of the CDR3 is 16 residues.

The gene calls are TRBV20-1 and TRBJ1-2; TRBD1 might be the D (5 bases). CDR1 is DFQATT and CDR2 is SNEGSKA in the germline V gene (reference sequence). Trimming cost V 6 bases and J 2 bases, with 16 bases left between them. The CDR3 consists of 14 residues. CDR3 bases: TGCAGTGCCGCGAGAGGGGACGGGAACTATGGCTACACCTTC. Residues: CSAARGDGNYGYTF.

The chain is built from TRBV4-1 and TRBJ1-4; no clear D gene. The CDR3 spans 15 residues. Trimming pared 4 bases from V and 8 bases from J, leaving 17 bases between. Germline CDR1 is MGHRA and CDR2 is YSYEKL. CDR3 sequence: CASSPGPERLEKLFF. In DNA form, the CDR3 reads TGCGCCAGCAGCCCCGGACCGGAGCGGCTGGAAAAACTGTTTTTT.

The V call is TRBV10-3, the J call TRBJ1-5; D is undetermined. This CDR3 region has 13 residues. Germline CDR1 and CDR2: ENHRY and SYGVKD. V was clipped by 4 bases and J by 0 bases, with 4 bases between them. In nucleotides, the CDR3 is TGTGCCATCAGTGGGGGTAGCAATCAGCCCCAGCATTTT. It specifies CAISGGSNQPQHF.

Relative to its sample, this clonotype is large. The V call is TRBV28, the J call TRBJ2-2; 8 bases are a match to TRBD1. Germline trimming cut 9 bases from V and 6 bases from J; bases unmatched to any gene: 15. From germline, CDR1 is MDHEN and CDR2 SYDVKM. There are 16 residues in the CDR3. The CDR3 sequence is CARSSAGGLWAGELFF. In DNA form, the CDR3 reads TGTGCCAGGAGCTCCGCAGGGGGCCTTTGGGCCGGGGAGCTGTTTTTT.

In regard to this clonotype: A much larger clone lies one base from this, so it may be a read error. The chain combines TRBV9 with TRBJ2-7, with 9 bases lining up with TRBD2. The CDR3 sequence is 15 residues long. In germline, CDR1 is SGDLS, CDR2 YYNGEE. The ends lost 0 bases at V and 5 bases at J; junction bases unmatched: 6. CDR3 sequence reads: CASSVASGVAHEQYF. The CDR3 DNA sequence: TGTGCCAGCAGCGTAGCTAGCGGGGTGGCCCACGAGCAGTACTTC.

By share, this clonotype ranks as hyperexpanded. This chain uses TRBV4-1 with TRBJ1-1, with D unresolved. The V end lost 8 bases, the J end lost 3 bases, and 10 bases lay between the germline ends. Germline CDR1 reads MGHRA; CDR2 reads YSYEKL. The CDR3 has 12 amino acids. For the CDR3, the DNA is TGCGCCAGCTCCCTGGGAGACACTGAAGCTTTCTTT. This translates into CASSLGDTEAFF.

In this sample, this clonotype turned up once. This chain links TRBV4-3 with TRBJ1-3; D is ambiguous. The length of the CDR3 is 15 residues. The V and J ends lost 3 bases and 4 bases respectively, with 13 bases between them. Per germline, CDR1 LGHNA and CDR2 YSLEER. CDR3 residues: CASSQARARGNTIYF. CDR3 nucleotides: TGCGCCAGCAGCCAGGCTAGGGCGAGAGGAAACACCATATATTTT.